The next 27 T cell receptor beta chains were all read from a single sample in a study of cytomegalovirus exposure and HLA in healthy donors. Libraries were prepared by immunoSEQ multiplex PCR; TCRdb keeps only in-frame clonotypes and omits some of them. The sample has about 130,000 clones, around 92% seen once; the top ten hold about 3.5%. What was sequenced was PBMCs. These receptors came from a man aged 25 to 45 in good health and CMV-seronegative.

CDR3 coding DNA: TGTGCCAGTAGTATTGGAGGTCAGGTTCACTACGAGCAGTACTTC. It encodes CASSIGGQVHYEQYF. This sequence joins TRBV19 and TRBJ2-7; TRBD2 might be the D (5 bases). CDR1 is LNHDA and CDR2 is SQIVND in the germline V gene (reference sequence). The CDR3 is made up of 15 amino acids. The V and J ends lost 3 bases and 3 bases respectively, with 15 bases between them.

This chain links TRBV9 with TRBJ2-1, with 10 bases lining up with TRBD2. The CDR3 contains 17 residues. J gave up 0 bases and V 4 bases, and 7 bases lay outside the gene matches. Germline values: CDR1 SGDLS, CDR2 YYNGEE. CDR3 residues: CASSPRGLADSYNEQFF. CDR3 in DNA: TGTGCCAGCAGCCCTAGAGGACTAGCGGACTCCTACAATGAGCAGTTCTTC. The whole variable domain, filled in from reference TRBV9 and TRBJ2-1, reads DSGVTQTPKHLITATGQRVTLRCSPRSGDLSVYWYQQSLDQGLQFLIQYYNGEERAKGNILERFSAQQFPDLHSELNLSSLELGDSALYFCASSPRGLADSYNEQFFGPGTRLTVL.

The genes are TRBV5-4 and TRBJ1-5; possibly TRBD1 for D (5 bases). This CDR3 contains 12 residues. Deletions cut 5 bases from V and 7 bases from J, with 10 bases between. The germline CDR1 and CDR2 sequences are SGHNT and YYREEE (reference sequence). The CDR3 sequence is CASSIGGQPQHF. Written as DNA, the CDR3 is TGTGCCAGCAGTATCGGGGGGCAGCCCCAGCATTTT.

This chain connects TRBV19 to TRBJ1-1, with 7 bases aligning to TRBD1. Germline CDR1 LNHDA, CDR2 SQIVND (reference sequence). V lost 1 base and J lost 0; bases outside the gene matches: 14. The CDR3 is made up of 19 amino acids. CDR3 region: CASSIAQALLGQLNTEAFF. The CDR3 nucleotides are TGTGCCAGTAGTATAGCCCAAGCCCTATTGGGACAGTTGAACACTGAAGCTTTCTTT.

The J gene is TRBJ2-1, the V gene TRBV6-6; no reliable D call. Trimming took 6 bases from V and 2 from J, leaving 14 bases between them. The CDR3 spans 15 residues. Germline-derived CDR1 and CDR2 are MNHNY and SVGAGI (reference sequence). Written as DNA, the CDR3 is TGTGCCAGCAGAGAACGTTATAGCCCCTACAATGAGCAGTTCTTC. This encodes CASRERYSPYNEQFF.

The chain carries TRBV15 and TRBJ1-1; 7 bases map to TRBD1. From germline, CDR1 is LNHNV and CDR2 YYDKDF (reference sequence). The CDR3 sequence is 16 residues long. The ends lost 4 bases at V and 2 bases at J; junction bases unmatched: 10. CDR3 region: CATSTPDRAGNTEAFF. The CDR3 DNA is TGTGCCACCAGCACCCCAGACAGGGCGGGTAACACTGAAGCTTTCTTT.

The rearrangement links TRBV29-1 to TRBJ1-1, with TRBD1 as a possible D gene (6 bases). Germline V lookup: CDR1 SQVTM, CDR2 ANQGSEA. V gave up 4 bases and J gave up 1 base, with 7 bases separating them. The CDR3 sequence is 12 residues long. The CDR3 sequence is CSVAGANTEAFF. CDR3 DNA sequence: TGCAGCGTTGCAGGGGCGAACACTGAAGCTTTCTTT.

The V call is TRBV5-1, the J call TRBJ1-4; 9 bases are a match to TRBD1. The germline V gene has CDR1 SGHRS and CDR2 YFSETQ. Trimming took 2 bases from V and 5 from J; bases not matched to a gene: 4. The CDR3 extends over 15 amino acids. CDR3 amino acids: CASSFGGTGNEKLFF. Written as DNA, the CDR3 is TGCGCCAGCAGCTTTGGCGGGACAGGGAATGAAAAACTGTTTTTT.

This chain joins TRBV7-7 and TRBJ2-2; a possible D gene is TRBD1 (6 bases). Germline V CDR1 and CDR2: SSHAT, FNYEAQ (reference sequence). The CDR3 sequence is 16 residues long. With 5 bases removed from V and 2 bases from J, the gap between germline ends came to 15 bases. The CDR3 nucleotides read TGTGCCAGCAGCCCTGGGGCAGGGGTTAACACCGGGGAGCTGTTTTTT. Translating gives CASSPGAGVNTGELFF. Variable domain in full (rest from reference TRBV7-7 and TRBJ2-2): GAGVSQSPRYKVTKRGQDVTLRCDPISSHATLYWYQQALGQGPEFLTYFNYEAQPDKSGLPSDRFSAERPEGSISTLTIQRTEQRDSAMYRCASSPGAGVNTGELFFGEGSRLTVL.

This chain uses TRBV19 with TRBJ1-5; 7 bases align to TRBD1. The germline V gene has CDR1 LNHDA and CDR2 SQIVND (reference sequence). The V segment lost 5 bases and the J segment 1 base; nucleotides outside the gene matches: 5. The length of the CDR3 is 15 residues. The CDR3 coding sequence is TGTGCCAGTAGTCCTGACAGGGCGAGCAATCAGCCCCAGCATTTT. Translating it yields CASSPDRASNQPQHF.

The rearrangement uses TRBV27 and TRBJ1-2, with 9 bases fitting TRBD1. Germline values: CDR1 MNHEY, CDR2 SMNVEV (reference sequence). This CDR3 contains 14 residues. V shed 6 bases and J 2 bases; nucleotides not matched to a gene: 4. The CDR3 nucleotides are TGTGCCAGCAGCCGGGACAGGGTGAACTATGGCTACACCTTC. This sequence encodes CASSRDRVNYGYTF.

The chain combines TRBV7-2 with TRBJ1-4; no reliable D call. The CDR3 is 14 residues long. CDR1 and CDR2 (germline): SGHTA, FQGNSA. V was clipped by 5 bases and J by 3 bases, with 10 bases between them. The CDR3 nucleotides read TGTGCCAGCAGCCGGGATGCAGCTAATGAAAAACTGTTTTTT. This sequence encodes CASSRDAANEKLFF.

In its sample, this clone was seen once. This chain connects TRBV5-6 to TRBJ2-7; 9 bases align to TRBD1. Trimming removed 4 bases from V and 3 bases from J; junction bases left unmatched: 5. Looked up from germline, CDR1 is SGHDT and CDR2 is YYEEEE. This CDR3 contains 14 residues. The CDR3 DNA is TGTGCCAGCAGCCGGGGACAGGGAAACTACGAGCAGTACTTC. The encoded protein is CASSRGQGNYEQYF.

The genes are TRBV10-1 and TRBJ2-1; possible D gene TRBD1, 6 bases. Germline V lookup: CDR1 WNHNN, CDR2 SYGVQD (reference sequence). This CDR3 region has 16 residues. The V end was cut by 0 bases, the J end by 2 bases, with 11 bases between. CDR3 sequence reads: CASSESRGSAYNEQFF. As DNA, the CDR3 is TGCGCCAGCAGTGAGTCGAGGGGGTCAGCCTACAATGAGCAGTTCTTC.

The CDR3 region has the DNA TGTGCCAGCAGTTACTCACAGGGCTTTTCTGGAAACACCATATATTTT. Translating it yields CASSYSQGFSGNTIYF. The V call is TRBV6-5, the J call TRBJ1-3, with a weak D call TRBD1 (6 bases). The CDR3 spans 16 residues. The V end was cut by 0 bases, the J end by 1 base, with 10 bases between. The germline gives CDR1 MNHEY, CDR2 SVGAGI.

The CDR3: CASSEHGYEQYF. DNA for the CDR3: TGTGCCAGCAGTGAACACGGCTACGAGCAGTACTTC. The chain combines TRBV2 with TRBJ2-7, with D unresolved. The CDR3 runs to 12 residues. With 2 bases removed from V and 3 bases from J, the gap between germline ends came to 5 bases. Germline CDR1 and CDR2: SNHLY and FYNNEI.

V and J are TRBV5-1 and TRBJ2-1; 9 bases map to TRBD2. V was clipped by 7 bases and J by 4 bases; unmatched bases: 9. This CDR3 is 15 amino acids long. Germline V lookup: CDR1 SGHRS, CDR2 YFSETQ. The CDR3 coding sequence is TGCGCCAGCTGGCCAGCGGGGGGACGATACAATGAGCAGTTCTTC. Its translation is CASWPAGGRYNEQFF.

CDR3 DNA: TGTGCCAGCAGCAAAAATGAAAAACTGTTTTTT. Its protein product is CASSKNEKLFF. The chain joins TRBV6-6 to TRBJ1-4; D is unclear. This CDR3 is built from 11 residues. V dropped 6 bases and J dropped 5 bases, with 4 bases sitting between them. Germline V CDR1 and CDR2: MNHNY, SVGAGI (reference sequence).

The V call is TRBV7-9, the J call TRBJ1-2; maybe TRBD1 (5 bases). This CDR3 contains 14 residues. The germline V gene has CDR1 SEHNR and CDR2 FQNEAQ (reference sequence). Trimming removed 3 bases from V and 6 bases from J, with 14 bases in between. The CDR3 DNA sequence: TGTGCCAGCAGCTTCAGCAGGGTGAATGATGGCTACACCTTC. It specifies CASSFSRVNDGYTF.

CDR3 region: CSASGPYEQYF. The CDR3 coding sequence is TGCAGTGCAAGCGGACCGTACGAGCAGTACTTC. This chain connects TRBV20-1 to TRBJ2-7; tentatively, D is TRBD2 (5 bases). V lost 6 bases and J lost 4, with 10 bases in between. Looked up from germline, CDR1 is DFQATT and CDR2 is SNEGSKA (reference sequence). The CDR3 extends over 11 amino acids.

This chain connects TRBV9 to TRBJ2-7; TRBD1 matches 8 bases. The V and J ends lost 3 bases and 1 base, in that order; junction bases with no gene match: 6. This CDR3 spans 15 amino acids. CDR1 and CDR2 (germline): SGDLS, YYNGEE. The CDR3 sequence is CASSAYRGFSYEQYF. Here the CDR3 DNA reads TGTGCCAGCAGCGCCTACAGGGGGTTTTCCTACGAGCAGTACTTC.

The rearrangement uses TRBV9 and TRBJ2-7; 12 nucleotides align to TRBD1. V lost 3 bases and J lost 2; bases outside the gene matches: 6. Germline loops: CDR1 SGDLS, CDR2 YYNGEE. The CDR3 totals 16 residues. The DNA for the CDR3 is TGTGCCAGCAGCGACCGGGACAGGGGGCACGCCTACGAGCAGTACTTC. This gives the protein CASSDRDRGHAYEQYF.

This clone was picked up one time. The chain has TRBV5-1 and TRBJ2-5; 7 bases match TRBD2. CDR1 and CDR2 (germline): SGHRS, YFSETQ. CDR3 length: 15 amino acids. V shed 0 bases and J 2 bases; nucleotides not matched to a gene: 4. The CDR3, as DNA: TGCGCCAGCAGCTTGGGCCAGGGAGGGCAAGAGACCCAGTACTTC. It translates to CASSLGQGGQETQYF.

The CDR3 reads CASRPTGARYEQYF. Written as DNA, the CDR3 is TGTGCCAGCAGACCGACTGGGGCCCGCTACGAGCAGTACTTC. This sequence joins TRBV11-2 and TRBJ2-7; tentative D call: TRBD1 (5 bases). V was clipped by 6 bases and J by 3 bases, with 15 bases between them. CDR3 size: 14 residues. Per germline, CDR1 SGHAT and CDR2 FQNNGV.

The V call is TRBV5-6, the J call TRBJ1-6, with 11 nucleotides matching TRBD1. V lost 3 bases to trimming and J lost 13 bases; unmatched junction nucleotides: 6. This CDR3 is 14 amino acids long. Germline CDR1 SGHDT, CDR2 YYEEEE. The CDR3 DNA follows: TGTGCCAGCAGCTCAGGGACAGGGGGAGCCCCCCTCCACTTT. Protein sequence: CASSSGTGGAPLHF. Looking up the rest from reference TRBV5-6 and TRBJ1-6 gives the full variable domain: DAGVTQSPTHLIKTRGQQVTLRCSPKSGHDTVSWYQQALGQGPQFIFQYYEEEERQRGNFPDRFSGHQFPNYSSELNVNALLLGDSALYLCASSSGTGGAPLHFGNGTRLTVT.

V gene TRBV10-1 combines with J gene TRBJ2-7, with D uncertain. CDR1 is WNHNN and CDR2 is SYGVQD in the germline V gene (reference sequence). V was shortened by 7 bases and J by 4 bases, with 8 bases between the two germline ends. This CDR3 comprises 11 residues. This chain's CDR3 is CASTLSYEQYF. DNA of the CDR3: TGCGCCAGCACCCTATCTTACGAGCAGTACTTC.

Here the CDR3 reads CATETGGLAGNTIYF. CDR3 DNA sequence: TGTGCCACCGAAACAGGGGGCCTGGCTGGAAACACCATATATTTT. The chain joins TRBV19 to TRBJ1-3; 9 bases agree with TRBD1. V dropped 10 bases and J dropped 2; count of bases not matched to a gene: 9. Germline CDR1 LNHDA, CDR2 SQIVND (reference sequence). This CDR3 has 15 residues.